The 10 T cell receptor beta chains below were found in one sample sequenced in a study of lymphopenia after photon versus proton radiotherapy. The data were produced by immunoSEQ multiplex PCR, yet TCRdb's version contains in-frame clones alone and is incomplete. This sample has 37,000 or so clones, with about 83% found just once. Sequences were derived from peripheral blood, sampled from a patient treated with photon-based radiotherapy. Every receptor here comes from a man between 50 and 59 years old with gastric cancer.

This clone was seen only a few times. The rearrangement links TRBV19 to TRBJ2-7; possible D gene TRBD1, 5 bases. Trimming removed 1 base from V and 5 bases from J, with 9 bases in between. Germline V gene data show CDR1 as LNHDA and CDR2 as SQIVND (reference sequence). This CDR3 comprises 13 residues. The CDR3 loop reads CASSIAGINEQYF. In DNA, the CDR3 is TGTGCCAGTAGTATAGCAGGGATTAACGAGCAGTACTTC.

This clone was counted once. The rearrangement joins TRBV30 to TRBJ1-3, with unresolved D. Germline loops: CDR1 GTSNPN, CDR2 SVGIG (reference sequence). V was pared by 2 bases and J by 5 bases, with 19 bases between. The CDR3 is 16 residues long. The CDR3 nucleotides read TGTGCCTGGAGTTCAACGAGAGGGTCTGGGAGAAACACCATATATTTT. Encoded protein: CAWSSTRGSGRNTIYF. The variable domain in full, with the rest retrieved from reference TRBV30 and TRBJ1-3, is SQTIHQWPATLVQPVGSPLSLECTVEGTSNPNLYWYRQAAGRGLQLLFYSVGIGQISSEVPQNLSASRPQDRQFILSSKKLLLSDSGFYLCAWSSTRGSGRNTIYFGEGSWLTVV.

CDR3 nucleotide sequence: TGTGCCAGCAGTTACTCGATCGGGAGGGTACAAGAGACCCAGTACTTC. Its protein is CASSYSIGRVQETQYF. The V and J genes are TRBV6-5 and TRBJ2-5, with 8 bases that match TRBD2. The trim removed 0 bases at V and 2 bases at J, leaving 5 bases unmatched. This CDR3 region has 16 residues. Germline CDR1 MNHEY, CDR2 SVGAGI.

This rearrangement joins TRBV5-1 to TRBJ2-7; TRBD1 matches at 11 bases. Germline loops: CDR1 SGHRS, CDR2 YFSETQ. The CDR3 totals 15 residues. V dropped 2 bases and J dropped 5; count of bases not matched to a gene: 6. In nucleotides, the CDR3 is TGCGCCAGCAGCTTCCGGGGACAGGGGGGAGACGAGCAGTACTTC. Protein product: CASSFRGQGGDEQYF.

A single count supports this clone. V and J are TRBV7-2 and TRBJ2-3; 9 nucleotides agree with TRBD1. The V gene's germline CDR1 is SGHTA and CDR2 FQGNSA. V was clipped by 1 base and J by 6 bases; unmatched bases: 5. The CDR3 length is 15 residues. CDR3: CASSLEGQGGDTQYF. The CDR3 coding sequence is TGTGCCAGCAGCTTAGAGGGACAGGGAGGGGATACGCAGTATTTT.

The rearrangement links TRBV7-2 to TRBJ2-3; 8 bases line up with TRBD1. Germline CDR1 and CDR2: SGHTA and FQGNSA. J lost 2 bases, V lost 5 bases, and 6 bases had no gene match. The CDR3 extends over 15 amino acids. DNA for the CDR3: TGTGCCAGCAGCCTGACAGGGGAGGCCACAGATACGCAGTATTTT. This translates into CASSLTGEATDTQYF.

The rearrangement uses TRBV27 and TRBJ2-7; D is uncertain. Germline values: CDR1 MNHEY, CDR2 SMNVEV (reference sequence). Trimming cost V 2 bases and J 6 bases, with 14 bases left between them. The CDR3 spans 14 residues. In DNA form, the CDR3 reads TGTGCCAGCAGTTTAGCCCCTCTATATGGCGAGCAGTACTTC. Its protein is CASSLAPLYGEQYF.

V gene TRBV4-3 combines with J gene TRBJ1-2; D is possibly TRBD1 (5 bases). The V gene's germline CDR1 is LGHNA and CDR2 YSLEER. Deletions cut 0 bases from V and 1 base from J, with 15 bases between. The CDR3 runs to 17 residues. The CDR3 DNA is TGCGCCAGCAGCCAAGAGAGTGGGGGGTGGGGTAACTATGGCTACACCTTC. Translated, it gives CASSQESGGWGNYGYTF.

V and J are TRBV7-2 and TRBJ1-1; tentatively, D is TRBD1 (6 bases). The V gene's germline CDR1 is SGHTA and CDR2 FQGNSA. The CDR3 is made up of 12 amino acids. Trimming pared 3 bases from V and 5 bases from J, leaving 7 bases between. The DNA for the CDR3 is TGTGCCAGCAGCTTCGGACAGACTGAAGCTTTCTTT. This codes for CASSFGQTEAFF.

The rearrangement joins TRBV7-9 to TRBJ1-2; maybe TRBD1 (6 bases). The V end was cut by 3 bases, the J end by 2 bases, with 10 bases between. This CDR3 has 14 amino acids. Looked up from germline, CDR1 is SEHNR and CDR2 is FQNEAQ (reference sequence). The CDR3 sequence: CASSLGGRNYGYTF. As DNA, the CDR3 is TGTGCCAGCAGCTTGGGGGGCCGCAACTATGGCTACACCTTC.